The rows below give T cell receptor beta chains drawn from one sample of a study of breast tumors, draining lymph nodes, adjacent tissues. TCRdb re-called the multiplex PCR reads with MiXCR, one entry per CDR3 protein. The profile shows 20,000 to 25,000 distinct CDR3 sequences, 45% to 75% of them singletons. The sequencing input was breast tumor tissue. The receptors were gathered from a female donor with breast cancer. Some clones in this sample may be carry-over from other donors' samples. Each CDR3 is given with its conserved first and last residue. The order of the fields is D gene, clone size, V gene, J gene, CDR3 DNA, CDR3 protein. D genes are given only for firm matches. Size is stated for part of the rows, as once, few or many counts, or as a class when the clone is expanded.

>TRBD1|.|TRBV2|TRBJ1-2
TGTGCCAGCAGTGAACTAGCGGGACAGTCCGGCTACACCTTC
CASSELAGQSGYTF
>.|many|TRBV7-2|TRBJ1-1
TGTGCCAGCAGCTTACAGGGTACGCTGTTGAACACTGAAGCTTTCTTT
CASSLQGTLLNTEAFF
>TRBD1|.|TRBV2|TRBJ1-2
TGTGCCAGCAGTCGACAGGGAGGGAGCTTCTATGGCTCCACCTTC
CASSRQGGSFYGSTF
>.|.|TRBV20-1|TRBJ2-1
TGCAGTGCTAGAGGACATGATAGCCCCTACAATGAGCAGTCCTTC
CSARGHDSPYNEQSF
>TRBD2|many|TRBV4-1|TRBJ2-1
TGCGCCAGCAGCCAAGTGGGTTGGGGCGGGGGGTACAATGAGCAGTTCTTC
CASSQVGWGGGYNEQFF
>TRBD2|medium-sized|TRBV12-3/TRBV12-4|TRBJ2-1
TGTGCCAGCAGGCCGCCCGGGGGGGACTCCAATGAGCAGTTCTTC
CASRPPGGDSNEQFF
>.|.|TRBV7-9|TRBJ2-1
TGTGCCAGCAGCGACACCCGGGGCTACAATGAGCAGTTCTTC
CASSDTRGYNEQFF
>.|.|TRBV19|TRBJ1-5
TGTGCCACCTCGACAGGATTCAATCAGCCCCAGCATTTT
CATSTGFNQPQHF
>.|few|TRBV4-2|TRBJ1-6
TGTGCCAGCAGCTTGGTAAACGATTCACCCCTCCACTTT
CASSLVNDSPLHF
>.|.|TRBV29-1|TRBJ1-2
TGCAGCGCAGGGGACTATGGCTACACCTTC
CSAGDYGYTF
>.|large|TRBV5-6|TRBJ1-2
TGTGCCAGCAGCTTGGTCCGGCAGGGACGGAATGGCTACACCTTC
CASSLVRQGRNGYTF
>.|many|TRBV7-9|TRBJ2-5
TGTGCCAGCAGCTTAGTAGGGCACCTAGGAGAGACCCAGTACTTC
CASSLVGHLGETQYF
>.|.|TRBV5-1|TRBJ2-3
TGCGCCAGCAGCTTTTCCCCTACTAGCACAGATACGCAGTATTTT
CASSFSPTSTDTQYF
>.|.|TRBV7-8|TRBJ2-5
TGTGCCAGCAGGCAGGGATTGGAGACCCAGTACTTC
CASRQGLETQYF
>.|.|TRBV9|TRBJ2-5
TGTGCCAGCAGCGCCTATCGGGGCAGCACGGAGACCCAGTACTTC
CASSAYRGSTETQYF
>.|.|TRBV24-1|TRBJ1-6
TGTGCCACCCTCGAGGCCCAAAATTCACCCCTCCACTTT
CATLEAQNSPLHF
>.|medium-sized|TRBV11-3|TRBJ1-3
TGTGCCAGCAGGGCCGACTCTGGAAACACCATATATTTT
CASRADSGNTIYF
>.|few|TRBV15|TRBJ1-4
TGTGCCACCAGCAGTGGGACGGCAACTAATGAAAAACTGTTTTTT
CATSSGTATNEKLFF
>.|.|TRBV29-1|TRBJ2-2
TGCAGCGTCCTGGGACGGGCGAAACCCGGGGAGCTGTTTTTT
CSVLGRAKPGELFF
>.|.|TRBV5-1|TRBJ1-6
TGCGCCAGCAGCTTGGCGGCAGTACCACCCCTCCACTTT
CASSLAAVPPLHF
>TRBD1|many|TRBV6-1|TRBJ1-5
TGTGCCAGCAGTGACCGGACAGGGAGGAGGCAGCCCCAGCATTTT
CASSDRTGRRQPQHF
>.|.|TRBV9|TRBJ1-2
TGTGCCAGCAGCGTATCACCGAAGGGACACCCCACCTATGGCTACACCTTC
CASSVSPKGHPTYGYTF